This is a list of T cell receptor beta chains from one sample in a study of cytomegalovirus exposure and HLA in healthy donors. Sequencing was performed with immunoSEQ multiplex PCR; in TCRdb, only in-frame clones are kept and a portion is missing. The profile covers roughly 150,000 clones, with roughly 80% appearing a single time and roughly 4.3% taken by the ten largest. The source material was PBMCs. All receptors derive from a woman aged 35 to 49 in good health and CMV-seropositive. The CDR3 runs from the conserved cysteine through the conserved F or W. The order of the fields is J gene, D gene, clone size, V gene, CDR3 protein, CDR3 DNA. The D gene is left open where the match is weak. Clone size appears in some rows only: once, few, many, or a class for an expanded clone.

j_gene: TRBJ2-1; d_gene: .; abundance: .; v_gene: TRBV5-1; CDR3aa: CASRADSYNEQFF; CDR3nt: TGCGCCAGCAGGGCGGACTCCTACAATGAGCAGTTCTTC
j_gene: TRBJ2-7; d_gene: TRBD2; abundance: .; v_gene: TRBV27; CDR3aa: CASSLVGLAERSREQYF; CDR3nt: TGTGCCAGCAGTTTAGTGGGACTAGCGGAGCGGTCCCGCGAGCAGTACTTC
j_gene: TRBJ2-1; d_gene: .; abundance: .; v_gene: TRBV5-4; CDR3aa: CASTPRADNEQFF; CDR3nt: TGTGCCAGCACCCCCCGCGCGGACAATGAGCAGTTCTTC
j_gene: TRBJ2-2; d_gene: TRBD2; abundance: .; v_gene: TRBV7-3; CDR3aa: CASSPGGGRANTGELFF; CDR3nt: TGTGCCAGCAGCCCCGGGGGCGGGAGGGCGAACACCGGGGAGCTGTTTTTT
j_gene: TRBJ1-4; d_gene: .; abundance: .; v_gene: TRBV6-1; CDR3aa: CASSALTGTGEKLFF; CDR3nt: TGTGCCAGCAGTGCCTTGACAGGAACCGGGGAAAAACTGTTTTTT
j_gene: TRBJ2-1; d_gene: TRBD2; abundance: .; v_gene: TRBV5-1; CDR3aa: CASSLSMGAWTSGRVNEQFF; CDR3nt: TGCGCCAGCAGCTTGTCTATGGGGGCTTGGACTAGCGGGAGAGTCAATGAGCAGTTCTTC
j_gene: TRBJ1-2; d_gene: .; abundance: .; v_gene: TRBV28; CDR3aa: CASSLSGHQNYGYTF; CDR3nt: TGTGCCAGCAGTTTATCAGGACACCAGAACTATGGCTACACCTTC
j_gene: TRBJ1-1; d_gene: .; abundance: .; v_gene: TRBV7-3; CDR3aa: CASSLYSNTEAFF; CDR3nt: TGTGCCAGCAGCTTATACTCGAACACTGAAGCTTTCTTT
j_gene: TRBJ1-1; d_gene: TRBD1; abundance: .; v_gene: TRBV27; CDR3aa: CASSLQQGIGEAFF; CDR3nt: TGTGCCAGCAGTTTACAACAGGGGATCGGTGAAGCTTTCTTT
j_gene: TRBJ1-6; d_gene: .; abundance: .; v_gene: TRBV6-5; CDR3aa: CASSYSPGVGNSPLHF; CDR3nt: TGTGCCAGCAGTTACTCCCCAGGCGTCGGTAATTCACCCCTCCACTTT
j_gene: TRBJ1-6; d_gene: .; abundance: .; v_gene: TRBV30; CDR3aa: CAWRPPQGPLHF; CDR3nt: TGTGCCTGGAGACCCCCCCAGGGACCCCTCCACTTT
j_gene: TRBJ2-1; d_gene: .; abundance: .; v_gene: TRBV5-1; CDR3aa: CASSLGEFADSYNEQFF; CDR3nt: TGCGCCAGCAGCTTGGGGGAGTTCGCGGACTCCTACAATGAGCAGTTCTTC
j_gene: TRBJ2-7; d_gene: .; abundance: .; v_gene: TRBV28; CDR3aa: CASSPPQGIPYEQYF; CDR3nt: TGTGCCAGCAGTCCCCCGCAGGGTATTCCCTACGAGCAGTACTTC
j_gene: TRBJ1-1; d_gene: .; abundance: .; v_gene: TRBV7-9; CDR3aa: CASSPMRTRTDTEAFF; CDR3nt: TGTGCCAGCAGCCCTATGAGAACTCGGACAGACACTGAAGCTTTCTTT
j_gene: TRBJ2-7; d_gene: .; abundance: .; v_gene: TRBV7-9; CDR3aa: CASSPRGTSNYEQYF; CDR3nt: TGTGCCAGCAGCCCTAGGGGGACATCCAACTACGAGCAGTACTTC
j_gene: TRBJ1-1; d_gene: .; abundance: .; v_gene: TRBV9; CDR3aa: CASSRGSEMNTEAFF; CDR3nt: TGTGCCAGCAGCCGGGGGAGCGAAATGAACACTGAAGCTTTCTTT
j_gene: TRBJ1-5; d_gene: TRBD1; abundance: .; v_gene: TRBV6-1; CDR3aa: CASTLTAQGVQPQHF; CDR3nt: TGTGCCAGCACCCTCACCGCGCAGGGGGTTCAGCCCCAGCATTTT
j_gene: TRBJ2-7; d_gene: .; abundance: .; v_gene: TRBV6-4; CDR3aa: CASSDSIEGYEQYF; CDR3nt: TGTGCCAGCAGTGACTCGATCGAGGGCTACGAGCAGTACTTC
j_gene: TRBJ1-5; d_gene: TRBD1; abundance: .; v_gene: TRBV7-2; CDR3aa: CASGSGRGRDQPQHF; CDR3nt: TGTGCCAGCGGGTCTGGCAGGGGGCGCGATCAGCCCCAGCATTTT
j_gene: TRBJ2-5; d_gene: .; abundance: .; v_gene: TRBV9; CDR3aa: CASSVLGAAQETQYF; CDR3nt: TGTGCCAGCAGCGTACTTGGGGCGGCCCAAGAGACCCAGTACTTC
j_gene: TRBJ1-2; d_gene: TRBD1; abundance: .; v_gene: TRBV27; CDR3aa: CASSFDRDNYGYTF; CDR3nt: TGTGCCAGCAGTTTTGACAGGGATAACTATGGCTACACCTTC
j_gene: TRBJ1-5; d_gene: .; abundance: few; v_gene: TRBV7-9; CDR3aa: CASSGGRGGSNQPQHF; CDR3nt: TGTGCCAGCAGCGGAGGCAGGGGCGGGAGCAATCAGCCCCAGCATTTT
j_gene: TRBJ2-4; d_gene: .; abundance: .; v_gene: TRBV6-5; CDR3aa: CASSQGGLNIQYF; CDR3nt: TGTGCCAGCAGTCAGGGGGGACTAAACATTCAGTACTTC
j_gene: TRBJ2-5; d_gene: .; abundance: .; v_gene: TRBV7-6; CDR3aa: CASRPHYGQNEETQYF; CDR3nt: TGTGCCAGCAGGCCCCACTACGGACAGAACGAAGAGACCCAGTACTTC
j_gene: TRBJ2-2; d_gene: .; abundance: once; v_gene: TRBV5-1; CDR3aa: CASSLERNTGELFF; CDR3nt: TGCGCCAGCAGCTTGGAGAGGAACACCGGGGAGCTGTTTTTT
j_gene: TRBJ2-5; d_gene: TRBD1; abundance: .; v_gene: TRBV19; CDR3aa: CASSILGTEQETQYF; CDR3nt: TGTGCCAGTAGTATCCTGGGGACAGAACAAGAGACCCAGTACTTC
j_gene: TRBJ2-1; d_gene: .; abundance: .; v_gene: TRBV21-1; CDR3aa: CASPKRDISYNEQFF; CDR3nt: TGTGCCAGCCCCAAGAGGGACATCTCCTACAATGAGCAGTTCTTC
j_gene: TRBJ2-3; d_gene: .; abundance: .; v_gene: TRBV7-3; CDR3aa: CASSLTFRSTDTQYF; CDR3nt: TGTGCCAGCAGCTTAACCTTCCGGAGCACAGATACGCAGTATTTT
j_gene: TRBJ2-1; d_gene: .; abundance: .; v_gene: TRBV7-9; CDR3aa: CASSQAGSSYNEQFF; CDR3nt: TGTGCCAGCAGCCAAGCGGGCAGCTCCTACAATGAGCAGTTCTTC
j_gene: TRBJ2-7; d_gene: .; abundance: .; v_gene: TRBV5-1; CDR3aa: CASSLENSNYEQYF; CDR3nt: TGCGCCAGCAGCTTGGAAAACTCAAACTACGAGCAGTACTTC
j_gene: TRBJ2-5; d_gene: .; abundance: .; v_gene: TRBV9; CDR3aa: CASSVVGQGGTQYF; CDR3nt: TGTGCCAGCAGCGTAGTGGGGCAGGGAGGGACCCAGTACTTC
j_gene: TRBJ1-2; d_gene: TRBD1; abundance: .; v_gene: TRBV5-4; CDR3aa: CASSTGQGAAGYTF; CDR3nt: TGTGCCAGCAGCACGGGACAGGGGGCTGCTGGCTACACCTTC
j_gene: TRBJ2-7; d_gene: .; abundance: few; v_gene: TRBV4-1; CDR3aa: CASSQREWGDEQYF; CDR3nt: TGCGCCAGCAGCCAAAGGGAATGGGGCGACGAGCAGTACTTC
j_gene: TRBJ2-5; d_gene: TRBD2; abundance: .; v_gene: TRBV11-2; CDR3aa: CASSPGGGKTQYF; CDR3nt: TGTGCCAGCAGCCCCGGGGGAGGGAAGACCCAGTACTTC
j_gene: TRBJ2-3; d_gene: TRBD2; abundance: .; v_gene: TRBV6-4; CDR3aa: CASSHRTSGAADTQYF; CDR3nt: TGTGCCAGCAGTCATAGGACTAGCGGGGCGGCAGATACGCAGTATTTT
j_gene: TRBJ2-7; d_gene: TRBD2; abundance: .; v_gene: TRBV19; CDR3aa: CASAQATAGVTEQYF; CDR3nt: TGTGCCAGTGCACAGGCGACGGCGGGAGTAACCGAGCAGTACTTC
j_gene: TRBJ2-1; d_gene: TRBD2; abundance: once; v_gene: TRBV9; CDR3aa: CASSVGSGSGGRNEQFF; CDR3nt: TGTGCCAGCAGCGTAGGTTCGGGGAGCGGGGGGCGTAATGAGCAGTTCTTC
j_gene: TRBJ2-7; d_gene: .; abundance: .; v_gene: TRBV7-2; CDR3aa: CASSLITGKGEQYF; CDR3nt: TGTGCCAGCAGCTTAATAACAGGGAAGGGCGAGCAGTACTTC
j_gene: TRBJ2-1; d_gene: .; abundance: .; v_gene: TRBV28; CDR3aa: CASSSRLGLNEQFF; CDR3nt: TGTGCCAGCAGTTCCCGACTAGGCCTCAATGAGCAGTTCTTC
j_gene: TRBJ1-2; d_gene: .; abundance: .; v_gene: TRBV15; CDR3aa: CATSAQQSYGYTF; CDR3nt: TGTGCCACCAGCGCGCAACAGAGCTATGGCTACACCTTC
j_gene: TRBJ2-6; d_gene: TRBD1; abundance: .; v_gene: TRBV28; CDR3aa: CASLTGGTGANVLTF; CDR3nt: TGTGCCAGCTTGACAGGGGGTACTGGGGCCAACGTCCTGACTTTC
j_gene: TRBJ1-1; d_gene: .; abundance: .; v_gene: TRBV6-5; CDR3aa: CASRLTGWATEAFF; CDR3nt: TGTGCCAGCAGATTAACAGGGTGGGCCACTGAAGCTTTCTTT
j_gene: TRBJ2-5; d_gene: TRBD1; abundance: .; v_gene: TRBV18; CDR3aa: CASSQGTGDGETQYF; CDR3nt: TGTGCCAGCTCACAGGGAACAGGGGACGGAGAGACCCAGTACTTC
j_gene: TRBJ1-2; d_gene: .; abundance: .; v_gene: TRBV5-1; CDR3aa: CASSLVSAANYGYTF; CDR3nt: TGCGCCAGCAGCTTGGTGAGTGCGGCTAACTATGGCTACACCTTC
j_gene: TRBJ2-7; d_gene: TRBD2; abundance: .; v_gene: TRBV25-1; CDR3aa: CASSESSGGSYEQYF; CDR3nt: TGTGCCAGCAGTGAATCGAGCGGGGGCTCCTACGAGCAGTACTTC
j_gene: TRBJ2-7; d_gene: .; abundance: .; v_gene: TRBV5-6; CDR3aa: CASTESPGSYEQYF; CDR3nt: TGTGCCAGCACCGAGTCTCCGGGATCCTACGAGCAGTACTTC
j_gene: TRBJ2-5; d_gene: .; abundance: .; v_gene: TRBV7-9; CDR3aa: CASSPLQETQYF; CDR3nt: TGTGCCAGCAGCCCCCTGCAAGAGACCCAGTACTTC
j_gene: TRBJ2-1; d_gene: TRBD2; abundance: .; v_gene: TRBV28; CDR3aa: CASSQFLGTARTSGRLVNEQFF; CDR3nt: TGTGCCAGCAGTCAATTCCTAGGGACCGCTCGGACTAGCGGGAGGTTAGTAAATGAGCAGTTCTTC
j_gene: TRBJ2-3; d_gene: TRBD1; abundance: .; v_gene: TRBV7-2; CDR3aa: CASSPRDRGTQYF; CDR3nt: TGTGCCAGCAGCCCACGGGACAGAGGGACGCAGTATTTT